The present entry profiles one T cell receptor (beta chain) with its context. The data are from a study of blood T cell repertoires in COVID-19. Across the whole study: The United States, Italy and Spain provided the acute and convalescent COVID-19 samples.

Germline CDR1 reads SGHRS; CDR2 reads YFSETQ. The CDR3 extends over 16 amino acids. V was cut by 0 bases and J by 4 bases, with 16 bases left in between. Profiled with immunoSEQ multiplex PCR; TCRdb holds only in-frame clones, not every one. The data show around 250,000 clones, with about nine tenths seen just once and about 2% held by the top ten. The specimen sequenced was peripheral blood. The chain recombines TRBV5-1 with TRBJ2-5; the D gene is possibly TRBD2 (6 bases). The clonotype comes from a man aged 30 to 39 who had recovered from COVID-19. The DNA of the CDR3 is TGCGCCAGCAGCTTGGGAGCAGCCGGGGGTATAGAGACCCAGTACTTC. Its protein is CASSLGAAGGIETQYF.